The 19 T cell receptor beta chains below were found in one sample sequenced in a study of OX40 agonist ivuxolimab in advanced cancers. The protocol was immunoSEQ multiplex PCR, while the TCRdb copy is restricted to in-frame clones and leaves out a portion. The repertoire has some 22,000 clones, around 87% of them found once; the top ten carry about 16%. The sequencing here drew on CD4+ or CD8+ T cells sorted from blood, taken in a trial of the OX40 agonist ivuxolimab. The receptors come from an adult with an advanced solid tumor such as melanoma, head and neck, liver or kidney cancer.

The chain has TRBV12-5 and TRBJ2-5; D unclear. The J call is doubtful: the DNA matches TRBJ2-7 better. The V gene's germline CDR1 is LGHNT and CDR2 FRNRAP. The CDR3 contains 12 residues. For the CDR3, the DNA is TGTGCTAGTGGTTTGGACTACTACGAGCAGTACTTC. Protein sequence: CASGLDYYEQYF.

The chain links TRBV19 to TRBJ2-7; 7 bases fit TRBD1. Losses at the gene ends were 5 bases for V and 3 bases for J; bases not matched to a gene: 7. This CDR3 spans 14 amino acids. Germline V gene data show CDR1 as LNHDA and CDR2 as SQIVND (reference sequence). In DNA, the CDR3 is TGTGCCAGTAGTCCCTCCCGGGACAGCTACGAGCAGTACTTC. It codes for CASSPSRDSYEQYF.

The table lists this clone with a few counts. The chain couples TRBV6-5 to TRBJ2-5; D possibly corresponds to TRBD2 (5 bases). CDR1 and CDR2 (germline): MNHEY, SVGAGI. Trimming shortened V by 6 bases and J by 4 bases, and 15 bases separated the two germline ends. The CDR3 totals 14 residues. CDR3 in amino acids: CASRTAGVGETQYF. Written as DNA, the CDR3 is TGTGCCAGCAGGACCGCCGGGGTCGGAGAGACCCAGTACTTC.

This rearrangement joins TRBV15 to TRBJ1-2; D remains unclear. V was pared by 9 bases and J by 8 bases, with 19 bases between. Germline V lookup: CDR1 LNHNV, CDR2 YYDKDF (reference sequence). This CDR3 has 13 amino acids. CDR3 loop: CATTSKVEKGYTF. CDR3 nucleotide sequence: TGTGCCACTACTTCAAAGGTGGAAAAGGGCTACACCTTC.

This chain links TRBV7-2 with TRBJ1-2; TRBD1 matches at 11 bases. With 2 bases clipped from V and 6 bases from J, the junction kept 8 bases outside the gene matches. This CDR3 is built from 16 residues. The germline V gene has CDR1 SGHTA and CDR2 FQGNSA. The CDR3 loop reads CASSLLGQGAGDGYTF. CDR3 nucleotide sequence: TGTGCCAGCAGCTTATTAGGACAGGGGGCGGGGGATGGCTACACCTTC.

The J gene is TRBJ2-7, the V gene TRBV19, with D possibly being TRBD1 (6 bases). CDR1 and CDR2 from the germline V gene are LNHDA and SQIVND (reference sequence). Trimming left V 2 bases short and J 4 bases short, with 12 bases between. The CDR3 runs 14 residues. The CDR3 DNA reads TGTGCCAGTAGTATAAAGGGGGTAGAATACGAGCAGTACTTC. Protein product: CASSIKGVEYEQYF.

The rearrangement links TRBV19 to TRBJ2-5; 7 bases align to TRBD1. The CDR3 is made up of 10 amino acids. Trimming removed 9 bases from V and 5 bases from J; junction bases left unmatched: 0. CDR1 and CDR2 (germline): LNHDA, SQIVND (reference sequence). Here the CDR3 reads CARQGETQYF. The CDR3 DNA sequence: TGTGCCAGACAGGGGGAGACCCAGTACTTC. The complete variable domain, with remaining parts taken from reference TRBV19 and TRBJ2-5, reads DGGITQSPKYLFRKEGQNVTLSCEQNLNHDAMYWYRQDPGQGLRLIYYSQIVNDFQKGDIAEGYSVSREKKESFPLTVTSAQKNPTAFYLCARQGETQYFGPGTRLLVL.

The rearrangement joins TRBV10-3 to TRBJ1-1; 9 bases are shared with TRBD1. The CDR3 loop spans 13 amino acids. The germline V gene encodes CDR1 ENHRY and CDR2 SYGVKD. Germline trimming cut 10 bases from V and 6 bases from J; bases unmatched to any gene: 9. The CDR3 coding sequence is TGTGCCAGCAGGGGACAGGGAAGCGCTGAAGCTTTCTTT. Protein: CASRGQGSAEAFF.

The rearrangement joins TRBV6-5 to TRBJ2-7; D tentatively reads TRBD1 or TRBD2 (5 bases each). V was clipped by 6 bases and J by 2 bases, with 17 bases between them. Germline V gene lookup returns CDR1 MNHEY and CDR2 SVGAGI. CDR3 length: 15 amino acids. CDR3 in DNA: TGTGCCAGCAGCCACGGGGCTTTACCCCCCTACGAGCAGTACTTC. Its protein is CASSHGALPPYEQYF.

V usage is TRBV6-1 and J usage is TRBJ2-5, with 15 nucleotides matching TRBD2. Germline loops: CDR1 MNHNS, CDR2 SASEGT. This CDR3 has 15 residues. The V and J ends lost 4 bases and 4 bases, in that order; junction bases with no gene match: 1. As DNA, the CDR3 is TGTGCCAGCAGTGGGACTAGCGGGGGGGCAGAGACCCAGTACTTC. Translated: CASSGTSGGAETQYF.

The chain links TRBV5-6 to TRBJ1-6; 7 positions agree with TRBD1. Germline CDR1 and CDR2: SGHDT and YYEEEE. The CDR3 loop spans 16 amino acids. V shed 0 bases, J shed 8 bases, and the junction held 8 bases outside the gene matches. CDR3 sequence reads: CASSLDSNRGYSPLHF. In DNA form, the CDR3 reads TGTGCCAGCAGCTTGGATTCAAACAGGGGCTATTCACCCCTCCACTTT.

This clone was counted only a few times. V usage is TRBV27 and J usage is TRBJ1-5; unclear D gene. The V and J ends lost 2 bases and 2 bases respectively, with 10 bases between them. This CDR3 spans 15 amino acids. The germline V gene has CDR1 MNHEY and CDR2 SMNVEV (reference sequence). CDR3 in DNA: TGTGCCAGCAGTTTAGGGAGTTCGGGCAATCAGCCCCAGCATTTT. This codes for CASSLGSSGNQPQHF.

This clone was detected only once. V gene TRBV5-4 combines with J gene TRBJ2-3; no clear D. V shed 9 bases and J shed 0 bases, with 5 bases lying between them. Germline CDR1 SGHNT, CDR2 YYREEE (reference sequence). The CDR3 runs to 11 residues. DNA of the CDR3: TGTGCCACCCTAAGCACAGATACGCAGTATTTT. Its protein is CATLSTDTQYF.

The chain combines TRBV4-3 with TRBJ1-5; D remains unclear. Trimming removed 0 bases from V and 0 bases from J, with 9 bases in between. The CDR3 runs 16 residues. CDR1 LGHNA and CDR2 YSLEER come from the germline V gene. CDR3 sequence: CASSQEAGSSNQPQHF. The CDR3 DNA is TGCGCCAGCAGCCAAGAGGCAGGCTCTAGCAATCAGCCCCAGCATTTT.

The chain carries TRBV30 and TRBJ1-2; weak D call: TRBD1 (6 bases). Germline CDR1 and CDR2: GTSNPN and SVGIG (reference sequence). The ends were cut back, 3 bases at V and 4 bases at J, with 18 bases in the middle. The CDR3 length is 15 residues. The CDR3 region is CAWSTSLGGGYGYTF. CDR3 DNA: TGTGCCTGGAGCACCTCGTTAGGGGGTGGCTATGGCTACACCTTC. Based on the CDR3 plus reference TRBV30 and TRBJ1-2, the full variable domain is SQTIHQWPATLVQPVGSPLSLECTVEGTSNPNLYWYRQAAGRGLQLLFYSVGIGQISSEVPQNLSASRPQDRQFILSSKKLLLSDSGFYLCAWSTSLGGGYGYTFGSGTRLTVV.

DNA for the CDR3: TGTGCCAGCAGCGTAGGCAGGGTCAGGAACACTGAAGCTTTCTTT. This encodes CASSVGRVRNTEAFF. V is TRBV9 and J is TRBJ1-1, with a tentative D call TRBD1 (5 bases). The CDR3 consists of 15 residues. Trimming removed 0 bases from V and 1 base from J, with 10 bases in between. Germline V gene data show CDR1 as SGDLS and CDR2 as YYNGEE.

J is TRBJ2-2 and V is TRBV4-1; D is unresolved. The length of the CDR3 is 12 residues. V lost 3 bases, J lost 5 bases, and 4 bases lay in between. Per the germline V gene, CDR1 is MGHRA and CDR2 is YSYEKL. The CDR3 sequence is CASSHRTGELFF. DNA of the CDR3: TGCGCCAGCAGCCACCGGACCGGGGAGCTGTTTTTT.

V and J are TRBV6-6 and TRBJ1-4, with 10 bases identical to TRBD1. Germline V gene data show CDR1 as MNHNY and CDR2 as SVGAGI (reference sequence). V trimming: 6 bases; J trimming: 5 bases; junction bases outside the gene matches: 9. This CDR3 has 16 amino acids. This CDR3 reads CASSPYLTGGNEKLFF. CDR3 nucleotides: TGTGCCAGCAGCCCCTACCTGACAGGGGGCAATGAAAAACTGTTTTTT.

The rearrangement links TRBV5-1 to TRBJ2-7; tentative D call: TRBD2 (5 bases). Germline V CDR1 and CDR2: SGHRS, YFSETQ. This CDR3 is built from 14 residues. V shed 0 bases and J shed 2 bases, with 9 bases lying between them. The CDR3 coding sequence is TGCGCCAGCAGCTTGGCCCCGGGAACCTACGAGCAGTACTTC. Amino acids: CASSLAPGTYEQYF.